The present TCR beta chain was sequenced within a study of human versus mouse CDR3 diversity and MHC coevolution. Profiled with immunoSEQ multiplex PCR; TCRdb holds only in-frame clones, not every one. Altogether roughly 81,000 clones are present, 93% being singletons, with the ten largest covering 1.3% to 1.5%. CDR3 length: 15 amino acids. V was clipped by 3 bases and J by 3 bases, with 15 bases between them. Germline V gene lookup returns CDR1 SGHRS and CDR2 YFSETQ. The receptor's source is a person aged 30 to 70 in good health. The rearrangement joins TRBV5-1 to TRBJ1-1, with TRBD1 as a possible D gene (6 bases). Sequenced: naive CD4+ T cells from blood. Subset noted: CD45RO-negative CD62L-positive naive CD4 T cells. CDR3 protein: CASSWRTPGDTEAFF. The DNA for the CDR3 is TGCGCCAGCAGCTGGAGGACCCCAGGGGACACTGAAGCTTTCTTT.